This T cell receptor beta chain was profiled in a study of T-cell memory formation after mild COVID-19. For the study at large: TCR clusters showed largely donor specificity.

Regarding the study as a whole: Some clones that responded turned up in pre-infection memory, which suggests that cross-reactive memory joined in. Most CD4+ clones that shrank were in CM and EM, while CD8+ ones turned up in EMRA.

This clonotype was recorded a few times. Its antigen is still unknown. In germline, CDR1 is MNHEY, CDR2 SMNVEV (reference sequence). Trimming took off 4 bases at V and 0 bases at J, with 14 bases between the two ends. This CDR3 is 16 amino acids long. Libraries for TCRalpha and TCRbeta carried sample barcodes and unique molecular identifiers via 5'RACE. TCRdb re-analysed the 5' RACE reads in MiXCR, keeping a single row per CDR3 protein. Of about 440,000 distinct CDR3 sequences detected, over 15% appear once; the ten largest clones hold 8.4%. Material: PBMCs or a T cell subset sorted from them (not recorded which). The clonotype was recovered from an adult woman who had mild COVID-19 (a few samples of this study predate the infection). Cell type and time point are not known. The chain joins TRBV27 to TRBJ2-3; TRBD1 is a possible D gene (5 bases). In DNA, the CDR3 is TGTGCCAGCAGTTCTCTGACAGCCTCTAGCACAGATACGCAGTATTTT. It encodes CASSSLTASSTDTQYF.